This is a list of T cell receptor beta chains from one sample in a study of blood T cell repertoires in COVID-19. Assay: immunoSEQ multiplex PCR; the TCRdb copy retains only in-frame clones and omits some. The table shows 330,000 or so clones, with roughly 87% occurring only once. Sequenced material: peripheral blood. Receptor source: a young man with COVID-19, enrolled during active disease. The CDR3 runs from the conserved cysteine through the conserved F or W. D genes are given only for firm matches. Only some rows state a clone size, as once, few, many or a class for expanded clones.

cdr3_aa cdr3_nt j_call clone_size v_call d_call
CASSQVGGSYNEQFF TGTGCCAGCAGCCAAGTAGGGGGCTCCTACAATGAGCAGTTCTTC TRBJ2-1 - TRBV4-2 -
CASSLYGQGGETQYF TGTGCCAGCAGCTTATATGGACAGGGAGGAGAGACCCAGTACTTC TRBJ2-5 - TRBV7-2 TRBD1
CASFKEKTQYF TGTGCCAGCTTTAAAGAGAAGACCCAGTACTTC TRBJ2-5 - TRBV7-2 -
CASSLTGMKDTEAFF TGTGCCAGCAGTTTAACAGGGATGAAGGACACTGAAGCTTTCTTT TRBJ1-1 - TRBV27 -
CASSSEGTGVGYNEQFF TGTGCCAGCAGCTCGGAGGGGACAGGGGTCGGCTACAATGAGCAGTTCTTC TRBJ2-1 - TRBV7-9 TRBD1
CASRTDRLNQPQHF TGTGCCAGTAGGACGGACAGGCTCAATCAGCCCCAGCATTTT TRBJ1-5 - TRBV19 TRBD1
CASSPTGTSGQRYF TGTGCCAGCAGCCCTACCGGGACTAGCGGTCAGCGGTACTTC TRBJ2-4 - TRBV13 TRBD2
CASRQTGSDEQYF TGTGCCAGCAGGCAGACAGGATCTGACGAGCAGTACTTC TRBJ2-7 - TRBV6-5 -
CASRGRDPNTGELFF TGTGCCAGCAGGGGCCGGGATCCGAACACCGGGGAGCTGTTTTTT TRBJ2-2 - TRBV11-2 -
CATSDPGTGGTGELFF TGTGCCACCAGTGATCCCGGGACAGGGGGCACCGGGGAGCTGTTTTTT TRBJ2-2 few TRBV24-1 TRBD1
CASSTAGTGTDTQYF TGTGCCAGTAGTACCGCAGGAACAGGAACAGATACGCAGTATTTT TRBJ2-3 once TRBV19 -
CASSVYRDRETQYF TGTGCCAGCAGTGTGTACAGGGACCGGGAGACCCAGTACTTC TRBJ2-5 - TRBV28 -
CSAYGQGSNIQYF TGCAGCGCGTACGGACAGGGATCAAACATTCAGTACTTC TRBJ2-4 once TRBV29-1 TRBD1
CASSLPGQGSYNEQFF TGTGCCAGCTCACTGCCGGGACAGGGATCCTACAATGAGCAGTTCTTC TRBJ2-1 - TRBV18 TRBD1
CASSLTMNTEAFF TGTGCCAGCAGCCTTACAATGAACACTGAAGCTTTCTTT TRBJ1-1 - TRBV7-9 -
CASSWDRPYGYTF TGTGCCAGTAGCTGGGACAGGCCCTATGGCTACACCTTC TRBJ1-2 - TRBV19 TRBD1
CASSDLAGSSYNEQFF TGTGCCAGCAGCGACTTAGCGGGCAGCTCCTACAATGAGCAGTTCTTC TRBJ2-1 - TRBV27 TRBD2
CASSYSIYDPGQGKNSPLHF TGTGCCAGCAGTTACTCGATTTATGATCCGGGGCAGGGGAAAAATTCACCCCTCCACTTT TRBJ1-6 once TRBV6-2/TRBV6-3 -
CASSVVGQGTYYTF TGTGCCAGCAGCGTAGTTGGACAGGGGACCTACTACACCTTC TRBJ1-2 - TRBV9 TRBD1
CASSYTGGTSQETQYF TGTGCCAGCAGTTACACGGGGGGGACATCCCAAGAGACCCAGTACTTC TRBJ2-5 - TRBV6-2/TRBV6-3 TRBD2
CASRDIAYEQYF TGTGCCAGCCGGGACATAGCCTACGAGCAGTACTTC TRBJ2-7 - TRBV27 -
CASTQTSGGMSYEQYF TGTGCCAGCACCCAGACTAGCGGGGGAATGTCCTACGAGCAGTACTTC TRBJ2-7 - TRBV6-6 TRBD2
CASSHKYDQPQHF TGTGCCAGCAGCCACAAGTACGATCAGCCCCAGCATTTT TRBJ1-5 few TRBV11-2 -
CASSPRTGTEKLFF TGTGCCAGCAGCCCCCGGACAGGGACTGAAAAACTGTTTTTT TRBJ1-4 - TRBV9 TRBD1
CASSPAATYVNYGYTF TGTGCCAGCAGCCCTGCCGCGACATACGTTAACTATGGCTACACCTTC TRBJ1-2 - TRBV7-2 -
CASSQAQGPGHTF TGTGCCAGCAGTCAAGCACAGGGACCCGGCCACACCTTC TRBJ1-2 - TRBV28 -
CASSITGGSNQPQHF TGTGCCAGCAGTATTACGGGAGGATCCAATCAGCCCCAGCATTTT TRBJ1-5 - TRBV5-6 -
CASSLPGTIYTEAFF TGTGCCAGCAGCTTACCTGGGACAATTTACACTGAAGCTTTCTTT TRBJ1-1 - TRBV7-9 -
CASSLGQGMRGTEAFF TGTGCCAGCTCTCTTGGGCAGGGGATGAGGGGAACTGAAGCTTTCTTT TRBJ1-1 - TRBV28 -
CAAAGRVADYEQYF TGTGCCGCGGCGGGACGGGTCGCCGACTACGAGCAGTACTTC TRBJ2-7 - TRBV28 -
CASSLAQGQVYQPQHF TGTGCCAGCAGCTTAGCGCAAGGACAGGTCTATCAGCCCCAGCATTTT TRBJ1-5 - TRBV7-2 TRBD1
CASSLRLTNEKLFF TGTGCCAGCAGTTTGCGGCTAACTAATGAAAAACTGTTTTTT TRBJ1-4 - TRBV28 -
CASSLDFSGNTIYF TGTGCCAGCAGCCTGGATTTTTCGGGGAACACCATATATTTT TRBJ1-3 - TRBV13 -
CASSGRTSGYNEQFF TGTGCCAGCAGCGGAAGGACTAGCGGTTACAATGAGCAGTTCTTC TRBJ2-1 - TRBV9 TRBD2
CATGTGGVQGNQPQHF TGTGCTACCGGGACAGGGGGCGTTCAGGGCAATCAGCCCCAGCATTTT TRBJ1-5 - TRBV19 TRBD1
CASSASRVSYSPLHF TGTGCCAGCAGCGCGTCTCGAGTGAGCTATTCACCCCTCCACTTT TRBJ1-6 - TRBV5-6 -
CASSSRGRNTEAFF TGTGCCAGCAGTTCCCGAGGAAGGAACACTGAAGCTTTCTTT TRBJ1-1 - TRBV6-5 -
CASRSPGQGSGANVLTF TGTGCCAGCAGGTCGCCTGGACAGGGATCTGGGGCCAACGTCCTGACTTTC TRBJ2-6 few TRBV28 TRBD1
CASSIQDGPRAQYF TGTGCCAGTAGTATCCAGGACGGGCCCAGGGCCCAGTACTTC TRBJ2-5 - TRBV19 -
CASSRPRTSGRALAYNEQFF TGTGCCAGCAGCCGCCCTAGGACTAGCGGGAGGGCCCTGGCCTACAATGAGCAGTTCTTC TRBJ2-1 - TRBV14 TRBD2
CASSLSGQLFSSYEQYF TGTGCCAGCAGTTTGTCAGGACAGCTTTTTAGCTCCTACGAGCAGTACTTC TRBJ2-7 - TRBV28 -